The 32 T cell receptor beta chains reported below all come from one sample, sequenced in a study of T cell responses to AZD1222 COVID-19 vaccine (dated by TCRdb to about 2021). Reading the label with the study, this specimen's time point is: baseline before first vaccination. Library method: the immunoSEQ multiplex PCR assay. Entries here come from immuneACCESS through TCRdb and include only in-frame sequences with V and J called. Some clones fail to appear in such tables; in the studies checked, an unresolved V gene covers under half of the shortfall, and the cause of the remainder is unknown. A total of around 150,000 clones appear in this sample, around nine tenths of them only once. The ten most abundant clones make up around 5.4% of the sample. The source was peripheral blood, collected on day 0 of AZD1222 vaccination. The receptors originated from an adult in good health.

The chain is built from TRBV7-2 and TRBJ1-3, with D uncertain. Germline V gene lookup returns CDR1 SGHTA and CDR2 FQGNSA. Trimming cost V 5 bases and J 1 base, with 6 bases left between them. The CDR3 sequence is 13 residues long. This CDR3 is CASSPFSGNTIYF. CDR3 bases: TGTGCCAGCAGCCCCTTTTCTGGAAACACCATATATTTT.

This clone was seen a single time. V usage is TRBV3-1 (or the pseudogene TRBV3-2) and J usage is TRBJ1-5; D gene uncertain. The CDR3 sequence is 12 residues long. The V end lost 3 bases, the J end lost 3 bases, and 3 bases lay between the germline ends. Germline V gives CDR1 LGHDT, CDR2 YNNKEL (reference sequence). Written as DNA, the CDR3 is TGTGCCAGCAGCCAGGACAATCAGCCCCAGCATTTT. This encodes CASSQDNQPQHF.

The chain has TRBV19 and TRBJ1-6, with a tentative D call TRBD1 (5 bases). Trimming took 6 bases from V and 5 from J, leaving 14 bases between them. Germline CDR1 LNHDA, CDR2 SQIVND (reference sequence). This CDR3 comprises 15 residues. CDR3 loop: CASRPGTANNSPLHF. Here the CDR3 DNA reads TGTGCCAGTAGGCCCGGGACGGCCAATAATTCACCCCTCCACTTT.

This rearrangement joins TRBV19 to TRBJ1-5; 7 positions agree with TRBD1. CDR3 length: 15 amino acids. Germline V gene sequence: CDR1 LNHDA, CDR2 SQIVND (reference sequence). Trimming took 6 bases from V and 4 from J; bases not matched to a gene: 9. The CDR3 region has the DNA TGTGCCAGTAGACAAACCGGGACAGATAATCAGCCCCAGCATTTT. Translated: CASRQTGTDNQPQHF.

Here the CDR3 reads CASSPQGLSGNTIYF. The DNA of the CDR3 is TGTGCCAGCTCACCACAGGGTCTGTCGGGAAACACCATATATTTT. The V call is TRBV18, the J call TRBJ1-3; D is unresolved. V shed 1 base and J shed 4 bases, with 11 bases lying between them. The CDR3 runs 15 residues. Germline-derived CDR1 and CDR2 are KGHSH and LQKENI.

The J gene is TRBJ2-7, the V gene TRBV12-3 or TRBV12-4; no clear D gene. V was pared by 4 bases and J by 2 bases, with 9 bases between. The CDR3 runs to 13 residues. In DNA form, the CDR3 reads TGTGCCAGCAGTTCGGACGGGCCCTACGAGCAGTACTTC. This codes for CASSSDGPYEQYF.

V gene TRBV19 combines with J gene TRBJ1-1; 7 bases line up with TRBD1. The CDR3 extends over 15 amino acids. The V segment lost 4 bases and the J segment 5 bases; nucleotides outside the gene matches: 10. The germline V gene encodes CDR1 LNHDA and CDR2 SQIVND (reference sequence). CDR3 bases: TGTGCCAGTAGTACCCAGTACAGGGGTAGAACTGAAGCTTTCTTT. Translated: CASSTQYRGRTEAFF.

This clone was observed a single time. The rearrangement joins TRBV11-2 to TRBJ2-1; 7 bases agree with TRBD2. This CDR3 is built from 16 residues. The junction had 14 bases not matched to a gene; V was cut back by 1 base and J by 11 bases. CDR1 SGHAT and CDR2 FQNNGV come from the germline V gene. The CDR3 sequence is CASSLGREDRSNQQFF. CDR3 DNA: TGTGCCAGCAGCTTAGGACGGGAGGACCGGAGTAATCAGCAGTTCTTC.

This chain connects TRBV9 to TRBJ2-1, with 7 bases fitting TRBD2. CDR1 SGDLS and CDR2 YYNGEE come from the germline V gene. V shed 1 base and J 5 bases; nucleotides not matched to a gene: 6. This CDR3 is built from 15 residues. CDR3 sequence (DNA): TGTGCCAGCAGCGTAACCGGACTAGAAGACAATGAGCAGTTCTTC. Amino acids: CASSVTGLEDNEQFF.

The V call is TRBV30, the J call TRBJ2-1; possibly TRBD1 for D (5 bases). This CDR3 is 11 amino acids long. Trimming removed 6 bases at V and 6 bases at J, with 9 bases between. Germline values: CDR1 GTSNPN, CDR2 SVGIG (reference sequence). Written as DNA, the CDR3 is TGTGCCTGTAGGGGCAGCAATGAGCAGTTCTTC. Its translation is CACRGSNEQFF.

This chain connects TRBV18 to TRBJ2-4, with D perhaps TRBD1 or TRBD2 (5 bases each). This CDR3 is built from 14 residues. CDR1 KGHSH and CDR2 LQKENI come from the germline V gene. With 6 bases removed from V and 5 bases from J, the gap between germline ends came to 14 bases. The CDR3 DNA follows: TGTGCCAGCTCCGGGGACCTCAGCCAAAACATTCAGTACTTC. Encoded protein: CASSGDLSQNIQYF.

The chain employs TRBV7-3 and TRBJ2-7, with TRBD2 matching over 10 bases. The CDR3 runs 17 residues. CDR1 is SGHTA and CDR2 is FQGTGA in the germline V gene. Unmatched junction bases numbered 10, after V lost 5 bases and J lost 0 bases. This CDR3 is CASSPSLAGLLSYEQYF. The CDR3 DNA follows: TGTGCCAGCAGCCCGTCACTAGCGGGACTGCTCTCCTACGAGCAGTACTTC.

In this sample, this clone turned up once. The chain recombines TRBV6-6 with TRBJ2-1; the D is unclear. Deletions cut 6 bases from V and 4 bases from J, with 10 bases between. This CDR3 contains 13 residues. Germline CDR1 MNHNY, CDR2 SVGAGI (reference sequence). Here the CDR3 reads CASRPSEYNEQFF. For the CDR3, the DNA is TGTGCCAGCAGACCTTCGGAGTACAATGAGCAGTTCTTC.

The chain uses TRBV7-9 and TRBJ1-2; 9 bases fit TRBD1. CDR1 and CDR2 from the germline V gene are SEHNR and FQNEAQ (reference sequence). The CDR3 spans 14 residues. Trimming took 4 bases from V and 6 from J; bases not matched to a gene: 6. CDR3 bases: TGTGCCAGCAGCTCCCATGGGACAGGGCATGGCTACACCTTC. This codes for CASSSHGTGHGYTF.

The gene calls are TRBV5-6 and TRBJ1-2; TRBD1 matches 8 bases. The germline CDR1 and CDR2 sequences are SGHDT and YYEEEE. V was pared by 8 bases and J by 3 bases, with 15 bases of the junction left unmatched. This CDR3 contains 16 residues. CDR3 amino acids: CASSSGTGFSYYGYTF. In nucleotides, the CDR3 is TGTGCCAGTTCTTCCGGGACAGGCTTCTCTTACTATGGCTACACCTTC. Using reference TRBV5-6 and TRBJ1-2 for the parts outside the CDR3, the full variable domain is DAGVTQSPTHLIKTRGQQVTLRCSPKSGHDTVSWYQQALGQGPQFIFQYYEEEERQRGNFPDRFSGHQFPNYSSELNVNALLLGDSALYLCASSSGTGFSYYGYTFGSGTRLTVV.

This sequence joins TRBV28 and TRBJ1-2; tentatively, D is TRBD1 (6 bases). Per germline, CDR1 MDHEN and CDR2 SYDVKM. This CDR3 spans 14 amino acids. V dropped 2 bases and J dropped 4 bases, with 11 bases sitting between them. Written as DNA, the CDR3 is TGTGCCAGCAGTTTACTACAGGGAGGCTATGGCTACACCTTC. Translated, it gives CASSLLQGGYGYTF.

The V and J genes are TRBV6-1 and TRBJ2-5; TRBD1 matches 9 bases. The V segment lost 4 bases and the J segment 5 bases; nucleotides outside the gene matches: 11. Germline-derived CDR1 and CDR2 are MNHNS and SASEGT. The CDR3 has 16 residues. The CDR3 protein is CASSAYLGTGFETQYF. The CDR3 region has the DNA TGTGCCAGCAGTGCCTACCTCGGGACAGGGTTCGAGACCCAGTACTTC.

This clone was seen only once. CDR3 nucleotide sequence: TGTGCCAGCAGCCAGACGGACAACACCGGGGAGCTGTTTTTT. Protein: CASSQTDNTGELFF. The chain links TRBV3-1 (or the pseudogene TRBV3-2) to TRBJ2-2; D unresolved. Trimming cost V 3 bases and J 2 bases, with 7 bases left between them. This CDR3 has 14 residues. Per germline, CDR1 LGHDT and CDR2 YNNKEL (reference sequence).

The chain links TRBV6-5 to TRBJ2-5; 8 bases fit TRBD2. This CDR3 is built from 13 residues. The V and J ends lost 8 bases and 2 bases, in that order; junction bases with no gene match: 4. Germline CDR1 and CDR2: MNHEY and SVGAGI. DNA for the CDR3: TGTGCCAGCGAGCGGGAGCGGCAAGAGACCCAGTACTTC. It codes for CASERERQETQYF.

The J gene is TRBJ1-1, the V gene TRBV19; D call uncertain. The germline V gene has CDR1 LNHDA and CDR2 SQIVND (reference sequence). The V end lost 7 bases, the J end lost 1 base, and 7 bases lay between the germline ends. The CDR3 length is 12 residues. The CDR3 sequence is CASNLRNTEAFF. CDR3 bases: TGTGCCAGTAATCTCAGGAACACTGAAGCTTTCTTT.

The V and J genes are TRBV7-3 and TRBJ2-7; 9 bases are shared with TRBD1. Per the germline V gene, CDR1 is SGHTA and CDR2 is FQGTGA. With V trimmed by 2 bases and J by 0 bases, 2 bases remained unmatched. The length of the CDR3 is 15 residues. This CDR3 reads CASSLQTGGSYEQYF. Here the CDR3 DNA reads TGTGCCAGCAGCTTACAGACAGGGGGCTCCTACGAGCAGTACTTC.

The genes are TRBV7-9 and TRBJ1-2, with 8 bases identical to TRBD1. The CDR3 is made up of 17 amino acids. After removal of 1 base from V and 2 bases from J, the junction contained 9 bases not matched to a gene. Germline V lookup: CDR1 SEHNR, CDR2 FQNEAQ (reference sequence). CDR3 DNA: TGTGCCAGCAGCTTAGAGACAGGGGCTCGCCCGAACTATGGCTACACCTTC. It translates to CASSLETGARPNYGYTF.

The chain links TRBV29-1 to TRBJ2-1, with 10 bases fitting TRBD2. V shed 6 bases and J 8 bases; nucleotides not matched to a gene: 7. The CDR3 consists of 13 residues. Looked up from germline, CDR1 is SQVTM and CDR2 is ANQGSEA. The CDR3: CSVLAGGLHEQFF. CDR3 DNA sequence: TGCAGCGTCTTAGCGGGAGGCCTGCATGAGCAGTTCTTC.

This clone was picked up a small number of times. The gene calls are TRBV4-2 and TRBJ1-5; D call uncertain. V was shortened by 0 bases and J by 0 bases, with 6 bases between the two germline ends. Germline CDR1 and CDR2: LGHNA and YNFKEQ. CDR3 length: 15 residues. This CDR3 is CASSQDTNSNQPQHF. CDR3 nucleotides: TGTGCCAGCAGCCAAGATACCAATAGCAATCAGCCCCAGCATTTT.

The J gene is TRBJ1-2, the V gene TRBV18; D call uncertain. Germline-derived CDR1 and CDR2 are KGHSH and LQKENI. V was shortened by 6 bases and J by 0 bases, with 14 bases between the two germline ends. The CDR3 loop spans 15 amino acids. The CDR3, as DNA: TGTGCCAGCTCTCCCGCAGTTCTTTCTAACTATGGCTACACCTTC. Its translation is CASSPAVLSNYGYTF.

Here the CDR3 DNA reads TGTGCCACCAGCGGACAAGAAAGCTCCTACGAGCAGTACTTC. The encoded protein is CATSGQESSYEQYF. V and J are TRBV15 and TRBJ2-7; weak D call: TRBD1 (5 bases). Germline assignment: CDR1 LNHNV and CDR2 YYDKDF (reference sequence). V was cut by 5 bases and J by 0 bases, with 11 bases left in between. This CDR3 contains 14 residues.

V is TRBV5-6 and J is TRBJ1-5, with no clear D. In germline, CDR1 is SGHDT, CDR2 YYEEEE. The CDR3 consists of 16 residues. Trimming took 0 bases from V and 0 from J, leaving 10 bases between them. The CDR3 region is CASSLGGPNSNQPQHF. The CDR3 nucleotides read TGTGCCAGCAGCTTGGGAGGGCCTAATAGCAATCAGCCCCAGCATTTT.

The chain joins TRBV4-1 to TRBJ2-7; 7 bases fit TRBD1. The germline V gene has CDR1 MGHRA and CDR2 YSYEKL. The CDR3 is made up of 16 amino acids. With V trimmed by 3 bases and J by 0 bases, 8 bases remained unmatched. Here the CDR3 reads CASSQTTGLSSYEQYF. The CDR3 nucleotides are TGCGCCAGCAGCCAGACGACAGGGCTCAGCTCCTACGAGCAGTACTTC.

The chain links TRBV11-3 to TRBJ2-1, with TRBD1 matching over 8 bases. The CDR3 consists of 15 residues. Germline V CDR1 and CDR2: SGHNT, YENEEA. Trimming at V came to 5 bases and at J to 5 bases, leaving 8 bases not matched to a gene. The CDR3 nucleotides read TGTGCCAGCAGCCCGACGTGGACAGGGAACAATGAGCAGTTCTTC. Protein product: CASSPTWTGNNEQFF.

The chain joins TRBV6-2 or TRBV6-3 to TRBJ2-7, with D tentatively TRBD2 (5 bases). Per the germline V gene, CDR1 is MNHEY and CDR2 is SVGEGT. The CDR3 spans 15 residues. The V and J ends lost 5 bases and 7 bases respectively, with 21 bases between them. CDR3 region: CASSLHPRAGREQYF. CDR3 DNA: TGTGCCAGCAGTCTACACCCGCGGGCAGGCCGAGAGCAGTACTTC.

This chain joins TRBV24-1 and TRBJ1-2; 7 bases align to TRBD1. The V and J ends lost 4 bases and 2 bases, in that order; junction bases with no gene match: 9. Germline V lookup: CDR1 KGHDR, CDR2 SFDVKD. This CDR3 region has 16 residues. The CDR3 loop is CATSEGGQSSNYGYTF. The CDR3 coding sequence is TGTGCCACCAGTGAAGGGGGACAGTCCTCAAACTATGGCTACACCTTC.

This clone was detected once. The V gene is TRBV3-1 (or the pseudogene TRBV3-2), the J gene TRBJ1-5; D uncertain. The germline V and J ends were trimmed by 0 bases and 6 bases, with 6 bases remaining between them. CDR1 is LGHDT, CDR2 YNNKEL, per germline (reference sequence). This CDR3 has 13 residues. The CDR3 here is CASSQDTSQPQHF. The CDR3, as DNA: TGTGCCAGCAGCCAAGATACCTCTCAGCCCCAGCATTTT.